The rows below give T cell receptor beta chains drawn from one sample of a study of shared clonotypes between healthy human individuals. Only in-frame clones appear in the TCRdb table, and some are missing; sequencing was by immunoSEQ multiplex PCR. The sample consists of more than 550,000 clones, less than 95% of them appearing once. Sequencing was performed on memory CD8+ T cells from PBMCs. The receptors here all came from a man between 18 and 35 years old in good health. Some clones in this sample may be carry-over from other donors' samples. Both conserved end residues are part of each CDR3. A D gene is named only where the DNA matches it firmly. Clone size appears in some rows only: once, few, many, or a class for an expanded clone.

j_call,v_call,d_call,clone_size,cdr3_aa,cdr3_nt
TRBJ1-1,TRBV7-8,TRBD1,.,CASNNRGGGTEAFF,TGTGCCAGCAACAACAGGGGAGGGGGCACTGAAGCTTTCTTT
TRBJ2-7,TRBV13,.,.,CASSNNRYEQYF,TGTGCCAGCAGCAACAACCGATACGAGCAGTACTTC
TRBJ1-2,TRBV6-1,.,.,CASSEQAGANFRYTF,TGTGCCAGCAGTGAACAGGCGGGGGCGAACTTTCGCTACACCTTC
TRBJ2-4,TRBV4-2,TRBD2,once,CASSRAESGATKNIQYF,TGTGCCAGCAGCCGAGCAGAAAGCGGGGCCACCAAAAACATTCAGTACTTC
TRBJ2-1,TRBV2,.,few,CASSASGYNEQFF,TGTGCCAGCAGCGCCTCAGGTTACAATGAGCAGTTCTTC
TRBJ2-1,TRBV28,.,few,CASSLGYNEQFF,TGTGCCAGCAGTTTAGGGTACAATGAGCAGTTCTTC
TRBJ2-7,TRBV5-1,.,.,CASSSAGGQNYEQYF,TGCGCCAGCAGCTCGGCAGGTGGACAGAACTACGAGCAGTACTTC
TRBJ2-7,TRBV29-1,.,.,CSVETPPGSHEQYF,TGCAGCGTTGAAACCCCCCCGGGGTCCCACGAGCAGTACTTC
TRBJ2-7,TRBV21-1,.,.,CASSKGVSGTGPYEQYF,TGTGCCAGCAGCAAAGGGGTGTCCGGGACAGGACCGTACGAGCAGTACTTC
TRBJ2-7,TRBV28,.,.,CASSFSGSPPYEQYF,TGTGCCAGCAGTTTTTCTGGTTCTCCACCCTACGAGCAGTACTTC
TRBJ2-7,TRBV19,TRBD1,.,CASSTGTGFLGYEQYF,TGTGCCAGTAGTACCGGGACAGGGTTTTTAGGCTACGAGCAGTACTTC
TRBJ1-5,TRBV21-1,.,.,CASSLEAVHNQPQHF,TGTGCCAGCAGCCTAGAGGCAGTTCACAATCAGCCCCAGCATTTT
TRBJ2-7,TRBV5-1,.,once,CASSPRGGDAYEQYF,TGCGCCAGCAGCCCGAGGGGCGGGGACGCCTACGAGCAGTACTTC
TRBJ2-5,TRBV28,.,once,CASSFLRAQETQYF,TGTGCCAGCAGTTTTCTCCGGGCCCAAGAGACCCAGTACTTC
TRBJ2-5,TRBV27,TRBD2,.,CASSTFKREGPETQYF,TGTGCCAGCAGTACTTTTAAGCGGGAGGGCCCAGAGACCCAGTACTTC
TRBJ1-3,TRBV28,.,.,CASSFLLLRDTYSGNTIYF,TGTGCCAGCAGTTTCCTCCTACTCCGGGACACATACTCTGGAAACACCATATATTTT
TRBJ1-2,TRBV5-4,TRBD1,.,CASSLDRGGGYTF,TGTGCCAGCAGCTTGGACAGGGGAGGTGGCTACACCTTC
TRBJ1-4,TRBV7-9,.,.,CASSSRNGPNEKLFF,TGTGCCAGCAGCTCACGGAACGGACCAAATGAAAAACTGTTTTTT
TRBJ1-1,TRBV7-9,.,.,CASSLRGVSTEAFF,TGTGCCAGCAGCTTACGCGGGGTGAGCACTGAAGCTTTCTTT
TRBJ1-1,TRBV28,.,.,CASSKKTTPNTEAFF,TGTGCCAGCAGCAAGAAAACGACACCGAACACTGAAGCTTTCTTT
TRBJ2-5,TRBV9,.,.,CASSLGRGSSETQYF,TGTGCCAGCAGCCTGGGTAGGGGGAGTTCTGAGACCCAGTACTTC
TRBJ2-1,TRBV7-9,.,many,CASSSAGSEQFF,TGTGCCAGCAGCTCCGCAGGAAGTGAGCAGTTCTTC
TRBJ2-7,TRBV7-2,.,once,CASSFEVSYEQYF,TGTGCCAGCAGCTTTGAAGTATCCTACGAGCAGTACTTC
TRBJ2-7,TRBV7-6,.,.,CASSLLGSSYEQYF,TGTGCCAGCAGCTTATTAGGGAGCTCCTACGAGCAGTACTTC
TRBJ2-2,TRBV7-9,TRBD2,.,CASSYSGRAYGTTGELFF,TGTGCCAGCAGCTATAGCGGGAGGGCCTATGGTACCACCGGGGAGCTGTTTTTT
TRBJ2-2,TRBV11-2,TRBD2,.,CASIIGLAALDTNTGELFF,TGTGCCAGCATCATAGGACTAGCGGCCCTAGATACGAACACCGGGGAGCTGTTTTTT
TRBJ1-2,TRBV27,.,few,CASSLRAGEVHYGYTF,TGTGCCAGCAGTTTGAGGGCTGGGGAGGTTCACTATGGCTACACCTTC
TRBJ1-5,TRBV6-1,TRBD1,.,CASSATGTGHNQPQHF,TGTGCCAGCAGTGCGACCGGGACAGGGCACAATCAGCCCCAGCATTTT
TRBJ2-1,TRBV30,.,.,CAWSVSWGSNNEQFF,TGTGCCTGGAGTGTATCGTGGGGTAGTAACAATGAGCAGTTCTTC
TRBJ2-7,TRBV30,TRBD1,.,CAWSGPWTGMYEQYF,TGTGCCTGGAGTGGCCCATGGACAGGGATGTACGAGCAGTACTTC
TRBJ2-1,TRBV7-9,.,.,CASRDNEQFF,TGTGCCAGCAGGGACAATGAGCAGTTCTTC
TRBJ2-1,TRBV7-9,.,.,CASITPGGRYNEQFF,TGTGCCAGCATTACCCCTGGCGGGCGCTACAATGAGCAGTTCTTC
TRBJ2-1,TRBV7-3,.,.,CASSSPSQNEQFF,TGTGCCAGCAGTTCACCCTCACAGAATGAGCAGTTCTTC
TRBJ1-2,TRBV9,TRBD1,.,CASSVGEAGGNYGYTF,TGTGCCAGCAGCGTAGGTGAGGCAGGGGGAAACTATGGCTACACCTTC
TRBJ1-4,TRBV9,.,.,CASSVEGSPKEKLFF,TGTGCCAGCAGCGTAGAGGGCAGTCCAAAGGAAAAACTGTTTTTT
TRBJ1-1,TRBV11-2,.,.,CASRLFGASTEAFF,TGTGCCAGCAGGTTGTTCGGGGCGAGCACTGAAGCTTTCTTT
TRBJ2-7,TRBV11-2,.,.,CASSLDSSYEQYF,TGTGCCAGCAGCTTGGACAGCTCCTACGAGCAGTACTTC
TRBJ2-7,TRBV6-6,TRBD2,.,CASSYLVAGAYEQYF,TGTGCCAGCAGTTACTTGGTAGCGGGAGCCTACGAGCAGTACTTC
TRBJ2-3,TRBV27,.,.,CASSFGQTSTDTQYF,TGTGCCAGCAGTTTTGGCCAGACTAGCACAGATACGCAGTATTTT
TRBJ2-4,TRBV4-1,TRBD2,.,CASSPPTREGIAKNIQYF,TGCGCCAGCAGCCCACCCACACGGGAGGGTATAGCCAAAAACATTCAGTACTTC
TRBJ2-3,TRBV27,TRBD2,.,CASSLLGTSGIDTDTQYF,TGTGCCAGCAGTTTGTTGGGGACTAGCGGGATAGACACAGATACGCAGTATTTT
TRBJ1-1,TRBV19,.,.,CASTAGRPNTEAFF,TGTGCCAGTACTGCGGGAAGACCGAACACTGAAGCTTTCTTT
TRBJ2-7,TRBV4-1,TRBD2,few,CASSQSRREPIGEQYF,TGCGCCAGCAGCCAATCAAGGCGGGAGCCCATCGGGGAGCAGTACTTC
TRBJ2-5,TRBV7-9,TRBD2,.,CASSLSGGPETQYF,TGTGCCAGCAGCTTAAGCGGGGGCCCGGAGACCCAGTACTTC
TRBJ1-4,TRBV21-1,.,.,CASSKGPSRSGAEKLFF,TGTGCCAGCAGCAAAGGACCCTCGCGTTCCGGGGCTGAAAAACTGTTTTTT
TRBJ2-2,TRBV7-9,TRBD1,few,CASSLVGTGAAGELFF,TGTGCCAGCAGCTTAGTCGGGACAGGAGCAGCCGGGGAGCTGTTTTTT
TRBJ1-1,TRBV5-5,TRBD1,.,CASSPLEGANTEAFF,TGTGCCAGCAGCCCTTTGGAGGGGGCAAACACTGAAGCTTTCTTT
TRBJ2-7,TRBV6-1,TRBD2,.,CASSERLAGGWVQYF,TGTGCCAGCAGTGAGAGACTAGCGGGAGGGTGGGTGCAGTACTTC
TRBJ2-3,TRBV7-8,.,.,CASSILGGTDTQYF,TGTGCCAGCAGCATCCTCGGAGGCACAGATACGCAGTATTTT
TRBJ2-3,TRBV6-5,.,.,CASIGGSVDTQYF,TGTGCCAGCATAGGGGGGAGCGTGGATACGCAGTATTTT
TRBJ2-7,TRBV11-2,.,once,CASSPGREQYF,TGTGCCAGCAGCCCCGGGCGCGAGCAGTACTTC
TRBJ1-1,TRBV7-8,.,.,CASSLIQMNTEAFF,TGTGCCAGCAGCTTAATACAGATGAACACTGAAGCTTTCTTT
TRBJ1-3,TRBV7-9,.,.,CASSLTLEGNTIYF,TGTGCCAGCAGCTTAACCCTGGAGGGAAACACCATATATTTT
TRBJ2-7,TRBV7-9,.,.,CASSLRGLTAYEQYF,TGTGCCAGCAGCTTAAGGGGACTCACGGCCTACGAGCAGTACTTC
TRBJ2-5,TRBV6-5,.,.,CASSYSWPRGRETQYF,TGTGCCAGCAGTTACAGTTGGCCGCGAGGGCGAGAGACCCAGTACTTC
TRBJ1-3,TRBV4-1,.,.,CASSQRQFFSGNTIYF,TGCGCCAGCAGCCAAAGACAGTTTTTCTCTGGAAACACCATATATTTT
TRBJ2-3,TRBV30,.,.,CACKSPRDLTDTQYF,TGTGCCTGCAAGAGCCCCCGGGACCTCACAGATACGCAGTATTTT
TRBJ1-1,TRBV29-1,.,.,CSVGEGPTEAFF,TGCAGCGTTGGGGAGGGCCCCACTGAAGCTTTCTTT